This T cell receptor (beta chain) is drawn from a study of cytomegalovirus exposure and HLA in healthy donors (TCRdb year 2017). In terms of the full investigation: According to a later analysis, one platform produced both the roughly 110 validation repertoires and the 620 or so repertoires of the first cohort. A separate validation cohort of about 110 different subjects was used in addition to the 666-subject first cohort. The study combined high-throughput TCR immunosequencing, statistical association of individual TCRs with disease status, and machine learning to predict cytomegalovirus infection status. The study aimed to test whether signatures of past pathogen exposure could be identified by cataloging public T cell receptors. What the authors observed across the whole study: A total of about 150 TCR beta chains were listed by the study as associated with cytomegalovirus. The validation cohort had no HLA typing available for a later analysis, so co-occurrence within that cohort was assessed over all 120 or so repertoires. According to the authors, the approach could potentially be generalized to other disease states and immunological phenotypes. Subsequent analysis determined that TCRs grouped into clusters in the first cohort also showed a tendency toward co-occurrence across the roughly 130 validation repertoires, and roughly 94% of cluster scores exceeded 0. The classifier was reported to diagnose cytomegalovirus status with high specificity and sensitivity in both the original cohort and the validation cohort. Most TCR sequences were seen in very few donors, while some public TCRs were found in many individuals. In vitro tests confirmed that three of the cytomegalovirus-associated TCR beta chains recognize cytomegalovirus antigens.

The donors belonged to the validation cohort of approximately 130 subjects, which was separate from the roughly 670-subject first cohort. Only one count was recorded for this clone. Its antigen is currently not known. Base qualities are missing; no much larger clone stands one base away. The library relied on the immunoSEQ multiplex PCR assay. The paper's data handling went like this. A statistical classification framework was built for diagnosing cytomegalovirus status from the catalog of TCR beta chain sequences. TCRdb carries this immuneACCESS record with in-frame sequences only. Its versions omit some clonotypes, under half of them owing to an unresolved V gene in the studies checked, with the rest unexplained. The V and J calls and clone size come from that table; D and trimming were worked out from the DNA. The sample data list approximately 70,000 clones, and around 93% of these were observed just once. 1% of the sample is in the top ten clones.

The cysteine opens and the phenylalanine closes a CDR3 of 15 amino acids. The sequence is cut down to CDR3 DNA, 45 bases in frame from base 1. Looking up the germline V gene (reference sequence) yields CDR1 SEHNR and CDR2 FQNEAQ. V drops 6 bases and J drops 0 bases, leaving 15 bases in between. Source material: PBMCs. This receptor was identified in a woman aged 18-29 years in good health and CMV-seronegative. The rearrangement combines TRBV7-9 with TRBJ2-7; the D region possibly corresponds to TRBD2 (6 bases align). The DNA sequence is given as TGTGCCAGCAGGCCTATAGGAGGGAGCTCCTACGAGCAGTACTTC. Its translation is CASRPIGGSSYEQYF.